This T cell receptor beta chain was identified during a study of blood T cell repertoires in COVID-19. Germline V gene lookup returns CDR1 SGHRS and CDR2 YFSETQ. The CDR3 totals 16 residues. V trimming: 5 bases; J trimming: 1 base; junction bases outside the gene matches: 10. Original processing notes: Amplifying reference gene primers gave estimates of nucleated cell counts. Assay used: immunoSEQ multiplex PCR; TCRdb lists only in-frame clones, some missing. V, J and clone size were drawn from that table, and D and trimming were deduced from the DNA. Of about 250,000 clones listed, 85% are singletons.

Sequencing used peripheral blood. The V call is TRBV5-1, the J call TRBJ2-7, with 9 bases identical to TRBD2. This TCR was recovered from a man over 45 with active or convalescent COVID-19. CDR3 protein: CASSQLAGAGSYEQYF. The DNA for the CDR3 is TGCGCCAGCAGTCAATTAGCGGGAGCGGGGTCCTACGAGCAGTACTTC.